This TCR beta chain emerged from a study of T cells in Graves' hyperthyroidism and ophthalmopathy (dated by TCRdb to the late 2010s). About the study as a whole: Peripheral blood samples were taken at initial diagnosis, before any treatment was given. The roughly 91 discovery patients were randomly divided into training and test sets at a 7:3 ratio. TCR V-J signatures able to tell the groups apart were searched for in a discovery cohort of 100 or so patients, of whom over 40 had Graves' ophthalmopathy and 55 to 65 had stable Graves' hyperthyroidism. Prospective prediction of ophthalmopathy was tested in an independent validation cohort consisting of under 20 hyperthyroidism patients and some 15 patients who later progressed to ophthalmopathy. The study also compared thyroid tissue and blood T-cell repertoires from several Graves' hyperthyroidism patients. TCR Vbeta CDR3 sequencing of 140 or so peripheral blood samples (roughly 43 ophthalmopathy, some 75 hyperthyroidism and roughly 17 progressor patients) is reported in the paper. Following sampling, methimazole starting at 30 mg daily was given to hyperthyroidism patients, and high-dose intravenous methylprednisolone was given to ophthalmopathy patients.

The TCR beta CDR3 regions were amplified from RNA transcripts. A first-round RT-PCR of the TCR CDR3 used the HTBI primer set with the Qiagen OneStep RT-PCR kit. The libraries were constructed in a second round of multiplex PCR and then size-selected and purified. Paired-end sequencing of the libraries was performed with 100 bp reads on an Illumina HiSeq2000. As for how the authors treated the data: SOAPnuke was used to process the raw data, with reads discarded if the reads contained adapters or uncalled bases, had a mean Phred below 15, or lacked an exact constant-primer or identifier match. COPE v1.2.5 was used to merge high-quality paired reads, and clonotypes were defined as unique nucleotide sequences. Clonotypes were aligned to IMGT TRBV, TRBD and TRBJ reference segments using MiTCR v1.1. The analysis was restricted to V-J combinations with a frequency above 0.0001, which together covered 99.2% of the repertoires. A TCS score was defined as the ratio between F50 (clonal expansion) and ExV (chaos), using BLOSUM62-based TCRdist between CDR3 peptides within each V-J. Welch's t-statistics and random forest reduced approximately 520 V-J features to fewer than 15, which were used in a naive Bayes classifier (R e1071). TCRdb reran the public reads through fastp at Q25 and MiXCR, keeping productive beta chains. Every CDR3 protein is listed once, alongside the most common genes and DNA of its rows. TCRdb's processing, not the authors' own work, is the source of the V and J calls. The sample has some 200,000 distinct CDR3 sequences on record, around a sixth of them singletons. Of the sample, roughly 49% falls within the top ten clones.

There are 13 amino acids in the CDR3, from cysteine to phenylalanine inclusive. Of the read, only the CDR3 DNA is kept; its 39 bases are in frame from base 1. Here V drops 5 bases and J drops 7 bases, and the junction holds 7 bases not matched to any gene. The germline V gene yields SGHRS for CDR1 and YFSETQ for CDR2. This clonotype has a count of ten or more. What this receptor recognizes is not known. No quality values exist for individual bases; no much larger clone is one base distant. Summary of the overall study and its limitations: No statistical method was used to fix the sample size in advance, and group allocation was not hidden from the investigators. A model built on a 13 V-J signature distinguished ophthalmopathy from stable hyperthyroidism, reaching roughly 88% sensitivity and approximately 83% specificity in cross-validation and 80%/75% in testing. In validation, the model predicted progression to ophthalmopathy with 60% to 71% sensitivity and 72% to 85% specificity, a median of 6.5 months before onset. Most expanded thyroid clonotypes (frequency above 0.001) were also detected in blood, suggesting blood repertoires may reflect thyroid immune responses.

Graves' hyperthyroidism was defined as stable when no progression to ophthalmopathy occurred over 18 months of follow-up. Hyperthyroidism patients were aged 18 to 65 years and newly diagnosed, with disease duration of less than 2 months. The study excluded patients with uncontrolled infections, other autoimmune diseases, pregnancy or lactation. Diagnoses were based on clinical symptoms, serum thyroxine and TRAb, thyroid ultrasound and orbital computed tomography. PBMCs were separated from 7.5 to 10 ml of fresh peripheral blood using Ficoll-Paque density gradient centrifugation. Trizol reagent was used to extract total RNA, and RNA quality was then checked on an Agilent 2100 Bioanalyzer.

Specimen: blood. This receptor was taken from a woman aged 45-60 years with Graves' hyperthyroidism. The rearranged segments are TRBV5-1 and TRBJ1-1, and 8 junctional nucleotides match TRBD1. CDR3 region: CASSQGAKGEAFF. The base sequence is TGCGCCAGCAGTCAGGGGGCGAAGGGTGAAGCTTTCTTT.